The 25 T cell receptor beta chains below all came from one sample that was sequenced in a study of blood T cells in healthy people across ages. For the second PCR, which ran for about 7 to 11 cycles, a sample-barcoded 5' primer and a J-beta primer mix were used. TCRdb recomputed calls from the 5' RACE reads with MiXCR, one row per CDR3 protein. The sample includes around 1.1 million distinct CDR3 sequences, roughly two fifths of them seen just once. The sequenced sample consisted of blood. The origin of the receptors is a man between 18 and 29 years old in good health.

The chain carries TRBV4-1 and TRBJ2-1; D uncertain. The CDR3 loop spans 18 amino acids. The germline gives CDR1 MGHRA, CDR2 YSYEKL. Trimming took off 4 bases at V and 5 bases at J, with 24 bases between the two ends. The CDR3: CASSRQPQSTTNNNEQFF. The CDR3 DNA follows: TGCGCCAGCAGCCGACAACCCCAGAGCACCACAAATAACAATGAGCAGTTCTTC.

This clonotype was observed a few times. The chain is built from TRBV15 and TRBJ2-5; 10 bases match TRBD1. Per germline, CDR1 LNHNV and CDR2 YYDKDF (reference sequence). The CDR3 contains 14 residues. Trimming cost V 2 bases and J 11 bases; bases outside gene matches: 8. CDR3 in amino acids: CATSRQMDRGNQYF. CDR3 DNA sequence: TGTGCCACCAGCAGACAAATGGACAGGGGGAATCAGTACTTC.

The genes are TRBV4-2 and TRBJ1-1; D is uncertain. The germline CDR1 and CDR2 sequences are LGHNA and YNFKEQ. The V and J ends lost 1 base and 0 bases respectively, with 6 bases between them. The CDR3 is 14 amino acids. The CDR3: CASSQGRMNTEAFF. CDR3 coding DNA: TGTGCCAGCAGCCAAGGGCGCATGAACACTGAAGCTTTCTTT.

This clonotype showed up many times. The rearrangement links TRBV4-1 to TRBJ2-3; D unresolved. Trimming shortened V by 3 bases and J by 4 bases, and 8 bases separated the two germline ends. The CDR3 length is 13 residues. Per the germline V gene, CDR1 is MGHRA and CDR2 is YSYEKL. The CDR3 is CASSQALADTQYF. The CDR3 DNA follows: TGCGCCAGCAGCCAGGCTTTAGCAGATACGCAGTATTTT.

The chain carries TRBV6-5 and TRBJ1-2; D not resolved. CDR1 is MNHEY, CDR2 SVGAGI, per germline. The V and J ends lost 6 bases and 0 bases respectively, with 14 bases between them. The length of the CDR3 is 15 residues. Written as DNA, the CDR3 is TGTGCCAGCAGCAAAGGACGGCTGTCTAACTATGGCTACACCTTC. Protein sequence: CASSKGRLSNYGYTF.

This clonotype came up a few times. This chain links TRBV9 with TRBJ2-5; 8 bases match TRBD1. The J call is doubtful: the DNA matches TRBJ2-7 better. CDR1 is SGDLS and CDR2 is YYNGEE in the germline V gene. The CDR3 is made up of 13 amino acids. The CDR3 protein is CASSGIGTGEQYF. The CDR3, as DNA: TGTGCCAGCAGCGGGATTGGGACAGGCGAGCAGTACTTC.

The sample holds a few counts of this clonotype. The gene calls are TRBV5-1 and TRBJ1-4, with D possibly matching TRBD1 (6 bases). Trimming pared 1 base from V and 5 bases from J, leaving 9 bases between. Germline V gene sequence: CDR1 SGHRS, CDR2 YFSETQ. CDR3 length equals 14 residues. The CDR3 DNA reads as TGCGCCAGCAGCTTGACAGGGCAGAATGAAAAACTGTTTTTT. Residues: CASSLTGQNEKLFF.

This clonotype was found once. A single base separates this from a much larger clone, so it may be a read error. The rearrangement uses TRBV20-1 and TRBJ2-5; TRBD2 aligns across 9 bases. The germline CDR1 and CDR2 sequences are DFQATT and SNEGSKA (reference sequence). This CDR3 contains 15 residues. V shed 6 bases, J shed 11 bases, and the junction held 19 bases outside the gene matches. The CDR3: CSARWVAGADDEQYF. In DNA form, the CDR3 reads TGCAGTGCCCGCTGGGTAGCGGGAGCTGACGATGAGCAGTACTTC.

There are a few counts of this clonotype. The chain carries TRBV30 and TRBJ2-1; D call uncertain. This CDR3 has 11 amino acids. Germline assignment: CDR1 GTSNPN and CDR2 SVGIG (reference sequence). Trimming cost V 0 bases and J 14 bases, with 11 bases left between them. This chain's CDR3 is CAWSVADVKFF. The CDR3 DNA sequence: TGTGCCTGGAGTGTGGCAGACGTTAAGTTCTTC. The full variable domain, its missing parts supplied by reference TRBV30 and TRBJ2-1, is SQTIHQWPATLVQPVGSPLSLECTVEGTSNPNLYWYRQAAGRGLQLLFYSVGIGQISSEVPQNLSASRPQDRQFILSSKKLLLSDSGFYLCAWSVADVKFFGPGTRLTVL.

As DNA, the CDR3 is TGTGCCAGCAGTTACTCAATCAACGCGAATGAGCAGTTCTTC. It is translated as CASSYSINANEQFF. This sequence joins TRBV6-5 and TRBJ2-1; D unresolved. This CDR3 has 14 residues. Trimming removed 0 bases at V and 7 bases at J, with 10 bases between. Looked up from germline, CDR1 is MNHEY and CDR2 is SVGAGI.

Concerning this clonotype: Sequence at one end of the junction differs from germline and may be a read error. This chain uses TRBV10-3 with TRBJ1-5; D is undetermined. The CDR3 runs to 13 residues. Germline V CDR1 and CDR2: ENHRY, SYGVKD. CDR3 amino acids: CAISVERNRPQHF. The CDR3 DNA is TGTGCCATCAGTGTTGAGCGCAATCGGCCCCAGCATTTT.

Note on this clonotype: At one end the junction does not follow the germline gene, possibly because of a read error. The chain carries TRBV12-3 or TRBV12-4 and TRBJ2-1; D unresolved. This CDR3 comprises 13 residues. CDR3 nucleotide sequence: TGTACCAGCAGTGCCCCGAGAGCAGATGAGCAGTTCTTC. Amino acids: CTSSAPRADEQFF.

The rearrangement links TRBV20-1 to TRBJ2-3; TRBD2 aligns across 7 bases. The V gene's germline CDR1 is DFQATT and CDR2 SNEGSKA (reference sequence). The CDR3 length is 17 residues. J gave up 0 bases and V 5 bases, and 14 bases lay outside the gene matches. The CDR3 DNA follows: TGCAGTGCTCAGACGGGGGGTCGATTATCTAGCACAGATACGCAGTATTTT. This sequence encodes CSAQTGGRLSSTDTQYF.

The J gene is TRBJ1-6, the V gene TRBV20-1, with 8 bases fitting TRBD1. The CDR3 spans 15 residues. V lost 7 bases to trimming and J lost 9 bases; unmatched junction nucleotides: 14. Germline-derived CDR1 and CDR2 are DFQATT and SNEGSKA (reference sequence). Here the CDR3 reads CSGRGAGQGFSPLHF. The CDR3 nucleotides read TGCAGTGGTAGGGGAGCAGGACAGGGATTTTCACCCCTCCACTTT.

The J gene is TRBJ2-5, the V gene TRBV29-1, with 8 bases identical to TRBD1. Trimming took 5 bases from V and 11 from J; bases not matched to a gene: 16. Germline lookup yields CDR1 SQVTM and CDR2 ANQGSEA. The CDR3 sequence is 14 residues long. The CDR3 reads CSVWRTGTYNEQYF. CDR3 DNA: TGCAGCGTTTGGAGGACAGGGACCTACAATGAGCAGTACTTC.

Concerning this clonotype itself: One end of the junction does not line up with germline, which may come from a read error. The chain recombines TRBV4-3 with TRBJ1-4, with D unresolved. The CDR3 is 16 amino acids. Germline V gives CDR1 LGHNA, CDR2 YSLEER. The CDR3 loop reads CVSSQEAVGRNEKLFF. DNA for the CDR3: TGCGTCAGCAGCCAAGAGGCAGTGGGCCGTAATGAAAAACTGTTTTTT.

This rearrangement joins TRBV4-2 to TRBJ1-5; D is unresolved. Trimming took off 0 bases at V and 7 bases at J, with 16 bases between the two ends. The CDR3 has 16 amino acids. Per germline, CDR1 LGHNA and CDR2 YNFKEQ. The CDR3 loop reads CASSQDFSMAGQPQHF. The CDR3 DNA is TGTGCCAGCAGCCAAGATTTTAGCATGGCTGGCCAGCCCCAGCATTTT.

This clonotype occurred a few times. The chain carries TRBV12-3 or TRBV12-4 and TRBJ1-2; D is perhaps TRBD1 (6 bases). The CDR3 extends over 13 amino acids. V gave up 5 bases and J gave up 4 bases, with 11 bases separating them. In DNA form, the CDR3 reads TGTGCCAGCAGTATAGGGGGAAGCTATGGCTACACCTTC. This encodes CASSIGGSYGYTF.

This clonotype was counted only a few times. This rearrangement joins TRBV7-9 to TRBJ1-4, with D perhaps matching TRBD1 (6 bases). Germline CDR1 and CDR2: SEHNR and FQNEAQ (reference sequence). The CDR3 has 16 residues. V was trimmed by 2 bases and J by 2 bases, leaving 12 bases between them. CDR3 nucleotide sequence: TGTGCCAGCAGCTTAATAGGGGGGCTCACTAATGAAAAACTGTTTTTT. It yields the protein CASSLIGGLTNEKLFF.

The chain has TRBV4-3 and TRBJ1-4; perhaps TRBD1 as D (5 bases). The CDR3 runs 18 residues. Trimming took off 1 base at V and 1 base at J, with 16 bases between the two ends. Looked up from germline, CDR1 is LGHNA and CDR2 is YSLEER. Here the CDR3 reads CASSQGSSGQRTNEKLFF. The CDR3 bases are TGCGCCAGCAGCCAAGGGAGCTCGGGGCAGAGAACTAATGAAAAACTGTTTTTT.

V gene TRBV28 combines with J gene TRBJ2-4, with D maybe TRBD2 (7 bases). The CDR3 consists of 18 residues. Germline V gene data show CDR1 as MDHEN and CDR2 as SYDVKM. Trimming pared 3 bases from V and 0 bases from J, leaving 18 bases between. The CDR3 DNA sequence: TGTGCCAGCAGTTTCTATCACAGGGAGGGTCTAGCCAAAAACATTCAGTACTTC. This sequence encodes CASSFYHREGLAKNIQYF.

The chain recombines TRBV10-3 with TRBJ1-1; 8 bases map to TRBD1. The CDR3 is made up of 15 amino acids. In germline, CDR1 is ENHRY, CDR2 SYGVKD. V was pared by 6 bases and J by 1 base, with 7 bases of the junction left unmatched. The CDR3 spells CAISQTGVGNTEAFF. The CDR3 DNA is TGTGCCATCAGCCAGACAGGGGTCGGGAACACTGAAGCTTTCTTT.

Notes on this clonotype: At one end the junction does not follow the germline gene, possibly because of a read error. This chain joins TRBV30 and TRBJ1-6; tentative D call: TRBD1 (5 bases). This CDR3 spans 17 amino acids. From germline, CDR1 is GTSNPN and CDR2 SVGIG (reference sequence). The CDR3 DNA is TGTGCCTGGAGTGAGGGGTTTCCGAGCTCCTATAATTCACCCCCCCACTTT. This gives the protein CAWSEGFPSSYNSPPHF.

The chain is built from TRBV6-1 and TRBJ2-4; D gene unclear. The V end was cut by 2 bases, the J end by 8 bases, with 10 bases between. Germline CDR1 and CDR2: MNHNS and SASEGT. This CDR3 comprises 13 residues. The CDR3 is CASSESESDIQYF. CDR3 in DNA: TGTGCCAGCAGTGAAAGCGAGAGCGACATTCAGTACTTC.

As to this clonotype: This may arise from a read error, as a much more abundant clone is one base away. The V gene is TRBV4-3, the J gene TRBJ2-1; TRBD2 matches 8 bases. Trimming took 0 bases from V and 0 from J; bases not matched to a gene: 7. CDR3 length: 18 amino acids. CDR1 is LGHNA, CDR2 YSLEER, per germline. The CDR3 DNA follows: TGCGCCAGCAGCCAAGATGCGGGGGGCTGTGTCTCCTACAATGAGCAGTTCTTC. Its translation: CASSQDAGGCVSYNEQFF.